The clone carrying this T cell receptor beta chain was seen once. The entry originates in a study of metastatic and nonmetastatic thyroid tumors. Whole-study context: Repertoire comparison spanned blood and tumor or nodule tissue of malignant and benign thyroid patients.

Every patient was untreated before thyroid surgery. In the source study's methods: CDR3 differences across clinicopathological groups were used to build a distant-metastasis classifier for papillary thyroid cancer. TCRdb re-clonotyped the PCR reads through MiXCR. The V and J calls come from TCRdb's annotation, not from the publication. The sample contains about 40,000 clones, about an eighth of which appear only once. CDR3 length: 14 amino acids. Germline V gives CDR1 SEHNR, CDR2 FQNEAQ (reference sequence). The V end was cut by 11 bases, the J end by 10 bases, with 21 bases between. V gene TRBV7-9 combines with J gene TRBJ1-6; D might be TRBD1 (5 bases). This sequence was found in a female donor with papillary thyroid cancer or a benign thyroid nodule (not recorded which). Some clones in this sample may be carry-over from other donors' samples. Input material: blood. CDR3 region: CAGSLVTGDSPLHF. In nucleotides, the CDR3 is TGTGCCGGTAGCTTAGTAACGGGGGACTCACCCCTCCACTTT.